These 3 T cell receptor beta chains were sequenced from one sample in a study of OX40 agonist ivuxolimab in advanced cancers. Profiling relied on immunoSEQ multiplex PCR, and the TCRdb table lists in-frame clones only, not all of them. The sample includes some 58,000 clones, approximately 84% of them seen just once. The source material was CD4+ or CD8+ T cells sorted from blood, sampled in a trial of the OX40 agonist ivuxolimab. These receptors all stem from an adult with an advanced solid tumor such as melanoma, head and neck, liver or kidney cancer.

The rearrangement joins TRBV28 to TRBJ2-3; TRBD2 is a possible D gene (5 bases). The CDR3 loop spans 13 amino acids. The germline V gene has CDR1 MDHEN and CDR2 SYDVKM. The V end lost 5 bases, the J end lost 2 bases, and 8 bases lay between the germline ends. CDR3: CASSVDFTDTQYF. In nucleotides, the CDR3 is TGTGCCAGCAGTGTGGACTTCACAGATACGCAGTATTTT.

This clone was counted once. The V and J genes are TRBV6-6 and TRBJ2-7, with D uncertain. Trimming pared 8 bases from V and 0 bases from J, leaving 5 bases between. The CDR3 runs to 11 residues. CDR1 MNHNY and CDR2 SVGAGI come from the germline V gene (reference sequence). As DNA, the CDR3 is TGTGCCAGCGGCATCTCCTACGAGCAGTACTTC. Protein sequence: CASGISYEQYF.

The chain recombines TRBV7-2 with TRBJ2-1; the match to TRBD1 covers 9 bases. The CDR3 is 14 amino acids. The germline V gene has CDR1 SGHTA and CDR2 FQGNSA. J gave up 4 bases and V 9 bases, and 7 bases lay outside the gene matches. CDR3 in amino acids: CASSGQGHYNEQFF. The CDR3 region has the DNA TGTGCCAGTTCGGGACAGGGACATTACAATGAGCAGTTCTTC.